This T cell receptor beta chain comes out of a study of vaccination and CD4 T cells after COVID-19. Whole-study context: Post-vaccination specimens were collected at a median of about 68 days following dose two (range 14 to 241). Either a CEFX pool, an HIV-1 Nef pool, or no peptide was added to control cultures.

This clonotype showed up just a few times. Its matching antigen is unknown. The Oncomine TCR Beta short-read assay generated sequence data from the DNA of cultured CD4+ T cells. In this case, cultured CD4+ T cells provided the extracted genomic DNA. MiXCR was run by TCRdb on the PCR reads, yielding one entry per CDR3 protein. There are some 20,000 distinct CDR3 sequences in the sample; 31% occur only once, and 14% to 15% lies in the top ten. The treatment is: roughly 11-day PBMC culture with coronavirus spike peptide pools or control peptides (ViraFEST assay). Half-medium replacement with fresh IL-2 medium took place on days 3 and 7. Germline lookup yields CDR1 LNHDA and CDR2 SQIVND (reference sequence). This CDR3 region has 12 residues. V lost 8 bases and J 6 bases, leaving 13 bases between the germline ends.

The receptor was derived from a human donor with COVID-19. The sample consisted of cultured CD4+ T cells from blood. This chain uses TRBV19 with TRBJ1-2; tentative D call: TRBD1 (6 bases). In DNA, the CDR3 is TGTGCCAGTGAACAGGGCGGCAATGGCTACACCTTC. It codes for CASEQGGNGYTF.